These T cell receptor beta chains were read from a single sample in a study of graft-versus-host responses after intestinal transplantation. The antigens of these receptors remain unknown. Measured with immunoSEQ multiplex PCR; TCRdb has only the in-frame clones, and not every one. Among 90,000 to 150,000 clones listed, 80% to 95% were seen once. The material sequenced was unstimulated CD4+ T cells sorted from spleen or lymph node cells, taken before intestinal transplant. Receptors were obtained from a human donor who received an intestinal transplant. The CDR3 runs from the conserved cysteine through the conserved F or W. D genes are given only for firm matches. Not every row has a clone size; where given, it reads once, few, many or a size class.

J gene | V gene | clone size | D gene | CDR3 protein | CDR3 DNA
TRBJ2-3 | TRBV27 | - | - | CASSFGAAHYSTDTQYF | TGTGCCAGCAGTTTTGGGGCAGCACACTATAGCACAGATACGCAGTATTTT
TRBJ2-7 | TRBV5-1 | once | TRBD2 | CASSLGGLAGGTYEQYF | TGCGCCAGCAGCTTGGGGGGACTAGCGGGAGGGACCTACGAGCAGTACTTC
TRBJ2-7 | TRBV6-5 | - | - | CASSVSTGPYEQYF | TGTGCCAGCAGCGTCTCTACAGGGCCCTACGAGCAGTACTTC
TRBJ2-4 | TRBV6-1 | - | - | CASMRMGNIQYF | TGTGCCAGCATGAGGATGGGGAACATTCAGTACTTC
TRBJ1-2 | TRBV27 | - | - | CASSLKPSGSGEDGYTF | TGTGCCAGCAGTTTAAAGCCTAGCGGTTCAGGGGAGGATGGCTACACCTTC
TRBJ1-1 | TRBV25-1 | - | - | CASSDSGRGNTEAFF | TGTGCCAGCAGTGATTCGGGCAGGGGGAACACTGAAGCTTTCTTT
TRBJ2-7 | TRBV9 | - | TRBD2 | CASSVAAAGGSYEQYF | TGTGCCAGCAGCGTAGCTGCGGCGGGAGGGAGCTACGAGCAGTACTTC
TRBJ2-4 | TRBV27 | - | - | CASSFRQALAKNIQYF | TGTGCCAGCAGTTTTCGACAGGCCTTAGCCAAAAACATTCAGTACTTC
TRBJ2-1 | TRBV18 | once | - | CASSPRTLSYNEQFF | TGTGCCAGCTCACCGAGGACGCTCTCCTACAATGAGCAGTTCTTC
TRBJ2-1 | TRBV25-1 | - | - | CASSESFLEQFF | TGTGCCAGCAGTGAATCCTTCCTTGAGCAGTTCTTC
TRBJ1-3 | TRBV9 | once | - | CASSELGLPIGNTIYF | TGTGCCAGCAGCGAACTGGGACTCCCGATAGGAAACACCATATATTTT
TRBJ2-7 | TRBV30 | - | - | CAWSVSTILYEQYF | TGTGCCTGGAGTGTAAGCACGATCCTCTACGAGCAGTACTTC
TRBJ1-1 | TRBV18 | - | TRBD1 | CASSPPYRGIEAFF | TGTGCCAGCTCACCACCGTACAGGGGGATTGAAGCTTTCTTT
TRBJ1-2 | TRBV27 | - | - | CASSFWPPGDYGYTF | TGTGCCAGCAGTTTTTGGCCGCCGGGTGACTATGGCTACACCTTC
TRBJ2-7 | TRBV6-5 | - | TRBD1 | CASSPGDRSEQYF | TGTGCCAGCAGTCCCGGGGACAGGTCCGAGCAGTACTTC
TRBJ2-1 | TRBV9 | - | TRBD1 | CASSVTGTGFPEQFF | TGTGCCAGCAGCGTCACCGGGACAGGGTTTCCTGAGCAGTTCTTC
TRBJ2-1 | TRBV10-3 | - | TRBD1 | CAISVGTGLQNEQFF | TGTGCCATCAGTGTCGGGACAGGGCTCCAGAATGAGCAGTTCTTC
TRBJ1-1 | TRBV6-5 | - | - | CASSYSTGSAFF | TGTGCCAGCAGTTACTCCACGGGATCCGCTTTCTTT
TRBJ2-5 | TRBV5-4 | - | - | CASSYGQQETQYF | TGTGCCAGCAGTTATGGACAGCAAGAGACCCAGTACTTC
TRBJ2-2 | TRBV5-1 | - | - | CASSFVPDGELFF | TGCGCCAGCAGCTTTGTTCCGGACGGGGAGCTGTTTTTT
TRBJ2-7 | TRBV6-5 | - | - | CASSYAGTYEQYF | TGTGCCAGCAGTTACGCAGGGACCTACGAGCAGTACTTC
TRBJ2-2 | TRBV18 | - | - | CASSPPGNTGELFF | TGTGCCAGCTCACCACCAGGAAACACCGGGGAGCTGTTTTTT
TRBJ2-5 | TRBV29-1 | - | - | CSVEDRIETQYF | TGCAGCGTTGAAGATCGTATAGAGACCCAGTACTTC
TRBJ2-7 | TRBV5-1 | - | TRBD2 | CASSSTGGPREQYF | TGCGCCAGCAGCTCGACGGGAGGGCCTCGAGAGCAGTACTTC
TRBJ2-7 | TRBV10-2 | - | - | CASRGTWNEQYF | TGCGCCAGCAGGGGGACTTGGAACGAGCAGTACTTC
TRBJ2-3 | TRBV19 | - | - | CASSFGEWEDTQYF | TGTGCCAGTAGTTTCGGGGAATGGGAGGATACGCAGTATTTT